A selection of T cell receptor beta chains follows, all from one sample in a study of blood T cell repertoires in COVID-19. Sequencing was performed with immunoSEQ multiplex PCR; in TCRdb, only in-frame clones are kept and a portion is missing. The sample contains about 190,000 clones, 78% of which appear only once. Sequencing used peripheral blood. These receptors came from a woman of 80 years or more with active or convalescent COVID-19. Both conserved end residues are part of each CDR3. The order of the fields is CDR3 protein, CDR3 DNA, clone size, D gene, CDR3 length, J gene, V gene. D genes are given only for firm matches. The size field is filled for only some rows; it gives once, few, many or a size class.

CASSLPQLVYGYTF	TGTGCCAGCAGCTTGCCCCAGTTGGTCTATGGCTACACCTTC	.	.	14	TRBJ1-2	TRBV5-4
CASRSTGGVWETQYF	TGTGCCAGCAGATCGACAGGGGGCGTGTGGGAGACCCAGTACTTC	.	TRBD1	15	TRBJ2-5	TRBV6-6
CASSQAGGTTDTQYF	TGCGCCAGCAGCCAAGCAGGGGGGACCACAGATACGCAGTATTTT	.	.	15	TRBJ2-3	TRBV4-1
CASSPSTQSGYTF	TGTGCCAGCTCACCCTCGACTCAGAGTGGCTACACCTTC	.	.	13	TRBJ1-2	TRBV18
CASSETGAETVWNTEAFF	TGTGCCAGCAGTGAGACAGGGGCGGAAACGGTTTGGAACACTGAAGCTTTCTTT	.	TRBD1	18	TRBJ1-1	TRBV2
CASSQDWLRGREQYF	TGTGCCAGCAGCCAAGATTGGCTAAGGGGGAGAGAGCAGTACTTC	.	.	15	TRBJ2-7	TRBV3-1/TRBV3-2
CASSESEDQPQHF	TGCGCCAGCAGTGAGTCGGAGGATCAGCCCCAGCATTTT	once	.	13	TRBJ1-5	TRBV10-1
CASSETGDSYNEQFF	TGTGCCAGCAGCGAGACAGGGGATAGCTACAATGAGCAGTTCTTC	.	TRBD1	15	TRBJ2-1	TRBV9
CASSLAGPRELFF	TGTGCCAGCAGCTTAGCAGGCCCCCGGGAGTTGTTTTTT	.	.	13	TRBJ2-2	TRBV7-9
CASSDQSRGPGEKLFF	TGTGCCAGCAGTGATCAAAGCAGGGGGCCCGGTGAAAAACTGTTTTTT	.	TRBD1	16	TRBJ1-4	TRBV2
CASTDTYEQYF	TGTGCCAGCACCGACACCTACGAGCAGTACTTC	.	.	11	TRBJ2-7	TRBV7-2
CASSLPPGQGTGELFF	TGTGCCAGCAGCTTGCCGCCGGGACAGGGGACCGGGGAGCTGTTTTTT	.	TRBD1	16	TRBJ2-2	TRBV5-4
CASSVGGGSSVNEKLFF	TGTGCCAGCAGCGTAGGTGGGGGGTCCTCGGTTAATGAAAAACTGTTTTTT	.	.	17	TRBJ1-4	TRBV9
CASSSGLDTQYF	TGTGCCAGCAGCTCAGGGCTAGATACGCAGTATTTT	.	.	12	TRBJ2-3	TRBV12-3/TRBV12-4
CSVEGGTGISGYTF	TGCAGCGTTGAAGGAGGGACAGGGATTAGTGGCTACACCTTC	.	TRBD1	14	TRBJ1-2	TRBV29-1
CAREWTGTGLFTNEKLFF	TGTGCCAGGGAATGGACCGGGACAGGGCTTTTCACTAATGAAAAACTGTTTTTT	.	TRBD1	18	TRBJ1-4	TRBV19
CASGLGGDDEQFF	TGTGCTAGTGGTTTGGGGGGGGACGATGAGCAGTTCTTC	.	.	13	TRBJ2-1	TRBV12-5
CASSLDRGLFEAFF	TGTGCCAGCAGTCTTGACAGGGGGCTATTTGAAGCTTTCTTT	.	TRBD1	14	TRBJ1-1	TRBV6-5
CASTPPGGANYGYTF	TGTGCCAGCACCCCCCCGGGAGGAGCTAACTATGGCTACACCTTC	.	.	15	TRBJ1-2	TRBV6-5
CASSFGGQGDTQYF	TGCGCCAGCAGCTTCGGAGGACAGGGGGATACGCAGTATTTT	few	TRBD1	14	TRBJ2-3	TRBV5-1
CASSFTQGQGYEQYF	TGTGCCAGCAGCTTTACTCAGGGACAGGGGTACGAGCAGTACTTC	once	.	15	TRBJ2-7	TRBV12-1
CASSLRDRGYTEAFF	TGTGCCAGCAGCCTCCGGGACAGGGGGTACACTGAAGCTTTCTTT	.	TRBD1	15	TRBJ1-1	TRBV3-1/TRBV3-2
CASRTGTANTGELFF	TGTGCCAGCAGGACCGGGACAGCTAACACCGGGGAGCTGTTTTTT	.	TRBD1	15	TRBJ2-2	TRBV6-5
CASSFDRLEETQYF	TGTGCCAGCAGTTTTGATCGACTAGAAGAGACCCAGTACTTC	.	.	14	TRBJ2-5	TRBV28
CASSVLETQYF	TGTGCCAGCAGTGTCTTGGAGACCCAGTACTTC	.	.	11	TRBJ2-5	TRBV2